This TCR beta chain came from a study of T cells after somatic rescue of genetic block. Germline CDR1 MNHEY, CDR2 SMNVEV (reference sequence). V lost 2 bases to trimming and J lost 5 bases; unmatched junction nucleotides: 8. The CDR3 totals 15 residues. Profiling relied on immunoSEQ multiplex PCR, and the TCRdb table lists in-frame clones only, not all of them. Here the sample spans around 64,000 clones, around 90% being singletons. The sequence derives from a man aged 35 to 55. Material: peripheral blood mononuclear cells (PBMCs). The chain uses TRBV27 and TRBJ1-1; 7 positions match TRBD1. The CDR3 coding sequence is TGTGCCAGCAGTTTACAGGGGGTGAGGGGGACTGAAGCTTTCTTT. It yields the protein CASSLQGVRGTEAFF.